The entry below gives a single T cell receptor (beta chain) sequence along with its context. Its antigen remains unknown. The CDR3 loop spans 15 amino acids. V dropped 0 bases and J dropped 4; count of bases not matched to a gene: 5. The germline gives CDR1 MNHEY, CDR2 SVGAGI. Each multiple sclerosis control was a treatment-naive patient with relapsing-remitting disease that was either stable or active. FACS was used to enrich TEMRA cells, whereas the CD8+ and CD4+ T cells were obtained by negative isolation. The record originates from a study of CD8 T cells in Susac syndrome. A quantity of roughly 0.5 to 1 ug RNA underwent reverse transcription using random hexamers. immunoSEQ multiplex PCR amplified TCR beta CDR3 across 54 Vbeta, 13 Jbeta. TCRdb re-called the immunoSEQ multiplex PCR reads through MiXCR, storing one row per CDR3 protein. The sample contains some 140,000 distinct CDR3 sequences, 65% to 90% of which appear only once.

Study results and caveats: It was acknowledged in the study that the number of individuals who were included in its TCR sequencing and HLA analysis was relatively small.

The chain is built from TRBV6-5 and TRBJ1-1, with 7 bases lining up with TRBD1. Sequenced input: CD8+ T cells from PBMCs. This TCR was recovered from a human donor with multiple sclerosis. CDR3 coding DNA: TGTGCCAGCAGTTACTCGATTGCAGGGGGCACTGAAGCTTTCTTT. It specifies CASSYSIAGGTEAFF.